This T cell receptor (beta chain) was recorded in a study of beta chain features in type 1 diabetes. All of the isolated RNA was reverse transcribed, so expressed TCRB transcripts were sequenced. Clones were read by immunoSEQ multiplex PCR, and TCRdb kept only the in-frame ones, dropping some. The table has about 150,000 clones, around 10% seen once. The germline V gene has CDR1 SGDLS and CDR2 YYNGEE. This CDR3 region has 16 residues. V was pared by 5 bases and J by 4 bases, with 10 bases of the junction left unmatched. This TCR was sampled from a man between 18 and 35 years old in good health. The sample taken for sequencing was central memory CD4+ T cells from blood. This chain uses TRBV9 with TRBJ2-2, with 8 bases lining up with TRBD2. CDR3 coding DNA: TGTGCCAGCAGTCGAAGCCCCGGGACTAGCACCGGGGAGCTGTTTTTT. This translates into CASSRSPGTSTGELFF.